Given below is one TCR beta chain in context. Antigen: not known. Here immunoSEQ multiplex PCR was the method, and the copy in TCRdb shows in-frame clones only, minus some. This table has 90,000 to 100,000 clones, around 80% appearing once. The sample comes from a study of PD-1 blockade in classical Hodgkin lymphoma. Study findings and constraints: Diminished baseline TCR diversity has been reported in newly diagnosed patients relative to healthy donors. Some patients started nivolumab under 1 year after ASCT, and they were excluded.

Documented time point: cycle 4 day 1 (C4D1), after more than five weeks of nivolumab. Exposure to brentuximab vedotin varied, and each patient had relapsed following autologous stem cell transplantation. The specimen comprised peripheral blood mononuclear cells (PBMCs), sampled before the fourth cycle of nivolumab. The sequence was collected from a human donor with classical Hodgkin lymphoma.

The CDR3, as DNA: TGCGCCAGCAGCTTGGGTCAGGGGAGTGGAGGCTACGAGCAGTACTTC. Its protein product is CASSLGQGSGGYEQYF. The chain has TRBV5-1 and TRBJ2-5; a possible D gene is TRBD1 (6 bases). TRBJ2-7 matches the DNA end more closely, so the J call is doubtful. Per the germline V gene, CDR1 is SGHRS and CDR2 is YFSETQ. This CDR3 is 16 amino acids long.